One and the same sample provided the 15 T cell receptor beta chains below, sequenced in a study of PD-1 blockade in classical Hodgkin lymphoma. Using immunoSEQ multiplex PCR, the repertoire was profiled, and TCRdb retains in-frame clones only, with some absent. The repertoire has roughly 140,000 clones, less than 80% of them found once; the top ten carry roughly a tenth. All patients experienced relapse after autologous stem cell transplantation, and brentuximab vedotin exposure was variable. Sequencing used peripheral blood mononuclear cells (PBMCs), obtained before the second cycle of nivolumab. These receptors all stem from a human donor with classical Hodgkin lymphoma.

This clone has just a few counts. For the CDR3, the DNA is TGTGCCAGCAGCTTAGGGGGGAGAGATGAAAAACTGTTTTTT. Encoded protein: CASSLGGRDEKLFF. The chain uses TRBV13 and TRBJ1-4; D gene uncertain. Germline lookup yields CDR1 PRHDT and CDR2 FYEKMQ (reference sequence). The CDR3 loop spans 14 amino acids. The V end was cut by 0 bases, the J end by 6 bases, with 8 bases between.

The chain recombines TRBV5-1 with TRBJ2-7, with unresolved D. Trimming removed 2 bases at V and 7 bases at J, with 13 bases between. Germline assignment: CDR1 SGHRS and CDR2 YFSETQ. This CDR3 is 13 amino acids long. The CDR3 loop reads CASSLLPSEEQYF. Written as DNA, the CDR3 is TGCGCCAGCAGCTTATTACCCTCAGAGGAGCAGTACTTC.

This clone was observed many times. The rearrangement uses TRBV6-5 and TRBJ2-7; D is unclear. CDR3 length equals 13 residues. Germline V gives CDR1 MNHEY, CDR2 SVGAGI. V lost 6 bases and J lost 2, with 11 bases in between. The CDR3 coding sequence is TGTGCCAGCAGAGACGGGTCGGCCTACGAGCAGTACTTC. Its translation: CASRDGSAYEQYF.

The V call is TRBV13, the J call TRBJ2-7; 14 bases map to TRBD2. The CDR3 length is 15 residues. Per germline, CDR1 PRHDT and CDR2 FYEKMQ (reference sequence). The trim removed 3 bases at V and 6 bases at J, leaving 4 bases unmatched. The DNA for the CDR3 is TGTGCCAGCAGCTTCCGACTAGCGGGGGGGCTCGAGCAGTACTTC. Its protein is CASSFRLAGGLEQYF.

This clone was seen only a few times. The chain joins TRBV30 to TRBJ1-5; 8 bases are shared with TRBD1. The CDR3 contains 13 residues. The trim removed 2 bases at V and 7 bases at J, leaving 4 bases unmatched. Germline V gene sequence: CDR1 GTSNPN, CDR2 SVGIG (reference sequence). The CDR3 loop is CAWSPGGRQPQHF. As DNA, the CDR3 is TGTGCCTGGAGTCCAGGGGGCCGCCAGCCCCAGCATTTT.

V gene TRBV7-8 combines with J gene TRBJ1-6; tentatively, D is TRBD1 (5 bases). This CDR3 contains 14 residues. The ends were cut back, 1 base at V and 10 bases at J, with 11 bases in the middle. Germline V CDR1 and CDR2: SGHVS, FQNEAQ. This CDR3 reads CASSLGGVQSPLHF. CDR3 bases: TGTGCCAGCAGCTTAGGGGGGGTCCAGTCACCCCTCCACTTT.

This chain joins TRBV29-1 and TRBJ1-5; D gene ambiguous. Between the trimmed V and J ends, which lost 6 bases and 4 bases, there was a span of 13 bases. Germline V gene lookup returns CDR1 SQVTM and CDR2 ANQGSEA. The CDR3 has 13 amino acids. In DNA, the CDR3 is TGCAGCGTCCAAGCCGGGAGAAATCAGCCCCAGCATTTT. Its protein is CSVQAGRNQPQHF.

The DNA of the CDR3 is TGTGCCAGCTCAGATGAAGGGGGCACTGAAGCTTTCTTT. Translation gives CASSDEGGTEAFF. This chain connects TRBV18 to TRBJ1-1; tentatively, D is TRBD1 (6 bases). Trimming shortened V by 5 bases and J by 4 bases, and 11 bases separated the two germline ends. The CDR3 is 13 residues long. The germline gives CDR1 KGHSH, CDR2 LQKENI.

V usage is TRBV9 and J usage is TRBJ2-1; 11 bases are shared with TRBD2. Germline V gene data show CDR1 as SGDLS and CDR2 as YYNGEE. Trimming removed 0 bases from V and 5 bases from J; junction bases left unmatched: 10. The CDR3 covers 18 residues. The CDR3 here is CASSVGFFLAGGHNEQFF. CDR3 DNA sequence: TGTGCCAGCAGCGTAGGCTTTTTTCTAGCGGGAGGACACAATGAGCAGTTCTTC.

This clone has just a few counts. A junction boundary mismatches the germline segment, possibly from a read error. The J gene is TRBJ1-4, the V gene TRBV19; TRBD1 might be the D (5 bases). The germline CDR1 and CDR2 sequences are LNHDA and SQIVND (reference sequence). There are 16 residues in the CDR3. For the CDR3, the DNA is TGTGCCAGTAGTGTAGAAGGGGCAGTCGCTAGTGAAAAACTGTTTTTT. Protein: CASSVEGAVASEKLFF.

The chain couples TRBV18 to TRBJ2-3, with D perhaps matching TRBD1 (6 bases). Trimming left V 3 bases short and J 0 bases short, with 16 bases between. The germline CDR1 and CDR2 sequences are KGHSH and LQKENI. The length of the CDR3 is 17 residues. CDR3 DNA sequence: TGTGCCAGCTCACCGGGCAGGGGTAGCCCTAGCACAGATACGCAGTATTTT. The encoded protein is CASSPGRGSPSTDTQYF. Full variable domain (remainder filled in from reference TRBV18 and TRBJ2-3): NAGVMQNPRHLVRRRGQEARLRCSPMKGHSHVYWYRQLPEEGLKFMVYLQKENIIDESGMPKERFSAEFPKEGPSILRIQQVVRGDSAAYFCASSPGRGSPSTDTQYFGPGTRLTVL.

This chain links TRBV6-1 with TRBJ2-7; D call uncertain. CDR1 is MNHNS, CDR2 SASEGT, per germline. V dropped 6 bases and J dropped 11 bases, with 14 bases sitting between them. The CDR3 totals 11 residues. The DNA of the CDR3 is TGTGCCAGCAGCTCCCCCCCAGTGGAGTACTTC. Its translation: CASSSPPVEYF.

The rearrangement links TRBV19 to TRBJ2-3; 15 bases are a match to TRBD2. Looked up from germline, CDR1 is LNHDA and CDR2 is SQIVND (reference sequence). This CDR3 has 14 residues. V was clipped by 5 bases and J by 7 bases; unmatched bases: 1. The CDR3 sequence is CASSGTSGGNTQYF. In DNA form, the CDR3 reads TGTGCCAGTAGTGGGACTAGCGGGGGGAATACGCAGTATTTT.

The chain's CDR3 is CASSFWDRPTGNGYTF. The CDR3, as DNA: TGTGCCAGCAGCTTCTGGGACAGGCCAACTGGAAATGGCTACACCTTC. The chain recombines TRBV5-4 with TRBJ1-2; TRBD1 matches 8 bases. Looked up from germline, CDR1 is SGHNT and CDR2 is YYREEE (reference sequence). There are 16 residues in the CDR3. V dropped 2 bases and J dropped 6; count of bases not matched to a gene: 12. The full variable domain, with the rest looked up from reference TRBV5-4 and TRBJ1-2, is ETGVTQSPTHLIKTRGQQVTLRCSSQSGHNTVSWYQQALGQGPQFIFQYYREEENGRGNFPPRFSGLQFPNYSSELNVNALELDDSALYLCASSFWDRPTGNGYTFGSGTRLTVV.

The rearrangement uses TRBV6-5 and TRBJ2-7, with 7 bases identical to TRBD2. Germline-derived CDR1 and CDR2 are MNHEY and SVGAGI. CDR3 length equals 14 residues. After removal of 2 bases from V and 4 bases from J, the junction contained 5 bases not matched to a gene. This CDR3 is CASSYGGGPYEQYF. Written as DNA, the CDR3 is TGTGCCAGCAGTTACGGGGGAGGGCCATACGAGCAGTACTTC.